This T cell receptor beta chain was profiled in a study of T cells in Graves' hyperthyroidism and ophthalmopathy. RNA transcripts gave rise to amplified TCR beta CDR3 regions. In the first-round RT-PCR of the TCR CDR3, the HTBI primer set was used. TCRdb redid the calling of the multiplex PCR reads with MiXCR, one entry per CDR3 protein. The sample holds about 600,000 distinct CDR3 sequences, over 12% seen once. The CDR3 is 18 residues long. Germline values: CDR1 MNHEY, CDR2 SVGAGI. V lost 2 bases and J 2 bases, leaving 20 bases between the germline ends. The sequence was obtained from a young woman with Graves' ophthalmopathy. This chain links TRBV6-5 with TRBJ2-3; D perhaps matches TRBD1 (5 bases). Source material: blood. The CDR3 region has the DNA TGTGCCAGCAGTTACGGGATAGGGGTAGCCGGAGCCACAGATACGCAGTATTTT. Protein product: CASSYGIGVAGATDTQYF.